The 20 T cell receptor beta chains reported below all come from one sample, sequenced in a study of blood T cell repertoires in COVID-19. Profiling relied on immunoSEQ multiplex PCR, and the TCRdb table lists in-frame clones only, not all of them. The table has about 110,000 clones, approximately 80% seen once. The specimen sequenced was peripheral blood. The receptors were sampled from a woman between 55 and 75 years old with acute or convalescent COVID-19.

The V call is TRBV7-2, the J call TRBJ1-2; D is unclear. The CDR3 runs 13 residues. Germline CDR1 and CDR2: SGHTA and FQGNSA. V lost 5 bases and J lost 7, with 14 bases in between. Here the CDR3 DNA reads TGTGCCAGCAGCAAAACCAATGGAGGTGGCTACACCTTC. Translated: CASSKTNGGGYTF.

This clone appeared a few times. The chain is built from TRBV28 and TRBJ2-7; no clear D. This CDR3 has 14 residues. V lost 8 bases and J lost 1, with 15 bases in between. In germline, CDR1 is MDHEN, CDR2 SYDVKM. The CDR3 nucleotides are TGTGCCAGCTCAGAGTATGAGGATTCCTACGAGCAGTACTTC. Its protein is CASSEYEDSYEQYF.

The V gene is TRBV11-2, the J gene TRBJ2-1; TRBD2 matches at 11 bases. The CDR3 consists of 16 residues. Looked up from germline, CDR1 is SGHAT and CDR2 is FQNNGV. Trimming took 5 bases from V and 2 from J; bases not matched to a gene: 5. The CDR3 coding sequence is TGTGCCAGCAGCAGATTTAGCGGGGGGGCCTACAATGAGCAGTTCTTC. Its protein product is CASSRFSGGAYNEQFF.

The chain recombines TRBV18 with TRBJ1-2, with D possibly being TRBD1 (5 bases). The CDR3 is 12 residues long. Germline V gene sequence: CDR1 KGHSH, CDR2 LQKENI. Trimming shortened V by 11 bases and J by 3 bases, and 13 bases separated the two germline ends. The CDR3 bases are TGTGCCGCGGGGGGTAACGACTATGGCTACACCTTC. Its translation is CAAGGNDYGYTF.

The rearrangement joins TRBV28 to TRBJ2-5; 11 bases line up with TRBD2. The CDR3 consists of 18 residues. Germline lookup yields CDR1 MDHEN and CDR2 SYDVKM. Germline trimming cut 3 bases from V and 3 bases from J; bases unmatched to any gene: 12. The CDR3 DNA reads as TGTGCCAGCAGTTTTATGACTAGCGGGGCGGTTTTGGAAGAGACCCAGTACTTC. Protein product: CASSFMTSGAVLEETQYF.

The chain combines TRBV7-2 with TRBJ1-1; D is ambiguous. The germline V and J ends were trimmed by 5 bases and 5 bases, with 15 bases remaining between them. This CDR3 region has 14 residues. Germline V lookup: CDR1 SGHTA, CDR2 FQGNSA. The CDR3 DNA reads TGTGCCAGCAGCCCTAGTCGAGGGTCGACTGAAGCTTTCTTT. Protein sequence: CASSPSRGSTEAFF. The complete variable domain, with remaining parts taken from reference TRBV7-2 and TRBJ1-1, reads GAGVSQSPSNKVTEKGKDVELRCDPISGHTALYWYRQSLGQGLEFLIYFQGNSAPDKSGLPSDRFSAERTGGSVSTLTIQRTQQEDSAVYLCASSPSRGSTEAFFGQGTRLTVV.

In this sample, this clone turned up a few times. J is TRBJ2-7 and V is TRBV27; a possible D gene is TRBD1 (6 bases). Germline V gene data show CDR1 as MNHEY and CDR2 as SMNVEV (reference sequence). V was shortened by 0 bases and J by 3 bases, with 9 bases between the two germline ends. The CDR3 has 14 residues. The CDR3: CASSLSRDNYEQYF. CDR3 bases: TGTGCCAGCAGTTTATCCCGGGACAACTACGAGCAGTACTTC.

This clone was counted only a few times. The rearrangement uses TRBV5-1 and TRBJ2-2; D is unresolved. Trimming pared 1 base from V and 0 bases from J, leaving 10 bases between. This CDR3 contains 16 residues. Germline CDR1 reads SGHRS; CDR2 reads YFSETQ. CDR3 protein: CASSLSAGANTGELFF. CDR3 nucleotide sequence: TGCGCCAGCAGCTTGTCCGCAGGCGCGAACACCGGGGAGCTGTTTTTT.

The chain joins TRBV2 to TRBJ1-1; 10 bases fit TRBD1. Unmatched junction bases numbered 5, after V lost 7 bases and J lost 6 bases. Germline-derived CDR1 and CDR2 are SNHLY and FYNNEI. The CDR3 spans 13 residues. In nucleotides, the CDR3 is TGTGCCAGCACCCTGGACAGGGGGTCTGAAGCTTTCTTT. Its protein is CASTLDRGSEAFF.

The gene calls are TRBV6-5 and TRBJ2-5, with TRBD2 identical over 12 bases. Germline CDR1 and CDR2: MNHEY and SVGAGI. The CDR3 is 15 amino acids. Losses at the gene ends were 6 bases for V and 6 bases for J; bases not matched to a gene: 8. CDR3 region: CASRPSSGGAKTQYF. CDR3 coding DNA: TGTGCCAGCAGACCGTCTAGCGGGGGGGCGAAGACCCAGTACTTC.

This chain links TRBV30 with TRBJ2-5, with 11 bases that match TRBD2. This CDR3 region has 16 residues. Germline assignment: CDR1 GTSNPN and CDR2 SVGIG (reference sequence). V trimming: 4 bases; J trimming: 4 bases; junction bases outside the gene matches: 11. The CDR3 nucleotides read TGTGCCTGGACTAGCGGGGGGTTAGGGTTGAGAGAGACCCAGTACTTC. It is translated as CAWTSGGLGLRETQYF.

V and J are TRBV7-6 and TRBJ1-1; no clear D gene. CDR1 is SGHVS and CDR2 is FNYEAQ in the germline V gene. Between the trimmed V and J ends, which lost 3 bases and 8 bases, there was a span of 13 bases. The CDR3 runs 13 residues. CDR3 in amino acids: CASSLAYSSEAFF. CDR3 DNA: TGTGCCAGCAGCTTGGCGTACAGCAGCGAAGCTTTCTTT.

The CDR3, as DNA: TGTGCCAGCAGCTTGGCGCCGAGACAGGGACATTCACCCCTCCACTTT. Its translation: CASSLAPRQGHSPLHF. V gene TRBV14 combines with J gene TRBJ1-6; 7 bases agree with TRBD1. The trim removed 5 bases at V and 8 bases at J, leaving 12 bases unmatched. Germline values: CDR1 SGHDN, CDR2 FVKESK. The length of the CDR3 is 16 residues.

In the case of this clone: Its ends do not fully match the called genes, so a read error is possible. The V call is TRBV2, the J call TRBJ2-7, with 10 bases aligning to TRBD2. Germline V lookup: CDR1 SNHLY, CDR2 FYNNEI. This CDR3 is 14 amino acids long. The CDR3 region has the DNA TGTGCCAGCAGAGAAGTAGCGGGGGGCTACGAGCAGTACTTC. Translating it yields CASREVAGGYEQYF.

The chain has TRBV13 and TRBJ2-1, with 7 bases fitting TRBD1. The CDR3 covers 18 residues. The V segment lost 0 bases and the J segment 0 bases; nucleotides outside the gene matches: 8. Germline V CDR1 and CDR2: PRHDT, FYEKMQ (reference sequence). The CDR3: CASSLGRRGISSYNEQFF. The CDR3 nucleotides read TGTGCCAGCAGCTTAGGCCGCAGGGGGATAAGCTCCTACAATGAGCAGTTCTTC.

The V gene is TRBV15, the J gene TRBJ1-4; D not certain. Trimming removed 6 bases at V and 7 bases at J, with 12 bases between. The CDR3 length is 13 residues. Germline V gene sequence: CDR1 LNHNV, CDR2 YYDKDF (reference sequence). The CDR3 reads CATRTLEGEKLFF. Written as DNA, the CDR3 is TGTGCCACCAGGACACTGGAAGGTGAAAAACTGTTTTTT. Full variable domain (rest looked up from reference TRBV15 and TRBJ1-4): DAMVIQNPRYQVTQFGKPVTLSCSQTLNHNVMYWYQQKSSQAPKLLFHYYDKDFNNEADTPDNFQSRRPNTSFCFLDIRSPGLGDTAMYLCATRTLEGEKLFFGSGTQLSVL.

This chain uses TRBV5-5 with TRBJ1-1; D is possibly TRBD1 (5 bases). This CDR3 comprises 16 residues. CDR1 and CDR2 (germline): SGHKS, YYEKEE (reference sequence). V lost 2 bases and J lost 1, with 15 bases in between. CDR3 nucleotides: TGTGCCAGCAGCTTCCAGGGAAGGTGGAGGAACACTGAAGCTTTCTTT. Translation gives CASSFQGRWRNTEAFF.

The table lists this clone with many counts. The genes are TRBV7-9 and TRBJ1-1; D call uncertain. Germline V gene lookup returns CDR1 SEHNR and CDR2 FQNEAQ (reference sequence). CDR3 length equals 12 residues. V was trimmed by 3 bases and J by 5 bases, leaving 7 bases between them. The CDR3 DNA reads as TGTGCCAGCAGCTTTGAGGGTACTGAAGCTTTCTTT. This translates into CASSFEGTEAFF.

Only one count was recorded for this clone. The gene calls are TRBV7-2 and TRBJ1-2; the D gene is possibly TRBD1 (5 bases). This CDR3 has 13 amino acids. V was trimmed by 4 bases and J by 5 bases, leaving 11 bases between them. CDR1 is SGHTA, CDR2 FQGNSA, per germline. The CDR3 region has the DNA TGTGCCAGCAGCTCAGGGAGGGAGTATGGCTACACCTTC. Amino acid sequence: CASSSGREYGYTF.

The chain joins TRBV6-5 to TRBJ1-6; 10 bases agree with TRBD1. V was clipped by 7 bases and J by 7 bases; unmatched bases: 7. The CDR3 runs to 15 residues. Germline V gives CDR1 MNHEY, CDR2 SVGAGI. The CDR3 nucleotides are TGTGCCAGCACCAGACAGGGACAGGGGAATTCACCCCTCCACTTT. Its translation is CASTRQGQGNSPLHF.